The 25 T cell receptor beta chains below were found in one sample sequenced in a study of shared clonotypes between healthy human individuals. Some clones are missing from TCRdb's copy, which holds only in-frame ones; the method was immunoSEQ multiplex PCR. The sample includes 2 million to 2.5 million clones, 95% of them seen just once. Sequenced input: naive CD4+ T cells sorted from blood. Specified subset: CD45RA+ positively selected. The receptors shown here come from a man younger than 35 in good health.

The V and J genes are TRBV6-1 and TRBJ1-2; tentative D call: TRBD1 (6 bases). V dropped 10 bases and J dropped 2 bases, with 17 bases sitting between them. The CDR3 is 14 amino acids. The V gene's germline CDR1 is MNHNS and CDR2 SASEGT. CDR3 nucleotide sequence: TGTGCCACCACGGCGGGGGGCGGAAACTATGGCTACACCTTC. This encodes CATTAGGGNYGYTF.

The chain recombines TRBV30 with TRBJ2-7; tentatively, D is TRBD2 (6 bases). V was trimmed by 0 bases and J by 2 bases, leaving 11 bases between them. The CDR3 loop spans 14 amino acids. Germline-derived CDR1 and CDR2 are GTSNPN and SVGIG (reference sequence). CDR3 DNA: TGTGCCTGGAGTGTACGGAGGGATACCTACGAGCAGTACTTC. Residues: CAWSVRRDTYEQYF.

A word on this clone: Other DNA sequences from this sample encode an identical CDR3 as well. The chain employs TRBV5-1 and TRBJ1-1; D unclear. Trimming shortened V by 0 bases and J by 5 bases, and 11 bases separated the two germline ends. The CDR3 contains 14 residues. Germline values: CDR1 SGHRS, CDR2 YFSETQ. Here the CDR3 reads CASSLGRGGTEAFF. The DNA for the CDR3 is TGCGCCAGCAGCTTGGGTCGGGGAGGGACTGAAGCTTTCTTT.

The V call is TRBV28, the J call TRBJ1-1; unclear D gene. Trimming cost V 1 base and J 11 bases, with 11 bases left between them. The germline gives CDR1 MDHEN, CDR2 SYDVKM. This CDR3 is built from 12 residues. The CDR3 region is CASSLFGEMAFF. The CDR3 DNA reads as TGTGCCAGCAGTTTATTTGGGGAGATGGCTTTCTTT.

The chain recombines TRBV4-1 with TRBJ1-5; D ambiguous. The CDR3 has 16 amino acids. Per the germline V gene, CDR1 is MGHRA and CDR2 is YSYEKL. The V gene lost 1 base and the J gene lost 9 bases, with 19 bases spanning the gap. CDR3 DNA sequence: TGCGCCAGCAGCCAAGGTTCAGCCGCACGGCTGGGGCCCCAGCATTTT. Translating gives CASSQGSAARLGPQHF.

The chain is built from TRBV30 and TRBJ1-4; a weak D match, TRBD1 (6 bases). Germline V gene data show CDR1 as GTSNPN and CDR2 as SVGIG (reference sequence). V was clipped by 4 bases and J by 5 bases, with 11 bases between them. This CDR3 has 13 residues. The CDR3 coding sequence is TGTGCCTGGACCGGGACACGGAATGAAAAACTGTTTTTT. Amino acids: CAWTGTRNEKLFF.

On this clone itself: Other DNA sequences within the sample encode an identical CDR3. The genes are TRBV4-2 and TRBJ2-3, with unresolved D. Germline CDR1 and CDR2: LGHNA and YNFKEQ. V lost 0 bases and J lost 2, with 6 bases in between. CDR3 length: 14 amino acids. CDR3 protein: CASSQDSSTDTQYF. CDR3 DNA sequence: TGTGCCAGCAGCCAAGATTCATCCACAGATACGCAGTATTTT.

This clone was recorded once. V gene TRBV2 combines with J gene TRBJ1-2; 7 bases are shared with TRBD1. The CDR3 totals 11 residues. CDR1 is SNHLY, CDR2 FYNNEI, per germline. The CDR3 DNA reads as TGTGTCACGCTGGGACAGTATGGCTACACCTTC. It codes for CVTLGQYGYTF.

This rearrangement joins TRBV5-4 to TRBJ2-5; D is unresolved. Trimming stripped 4 bases from V and 2 bases from J, with 12 bases between. Germline CDR1 reads SGHNT; CDR2 reads YYREEE (reference sequence). The CDR3 has 14 amino acids. In DNA form, the CDR3 reads TGTGCCAGCAGCCATCGGGCCAAACAAGAGACCCAGTACTTC. This gives the protein CASSHRAKQETQYF.

V is TRBV18 and J is TRBJ2-5; D remains ambiguous. Deletions cut 0 bases from V and 0 bases from J, with 8 bases between. The CDR3 totals 15 residues. The germline gives CDR1 KGHSH, CDR2 LQKENI. CDR3 loop: CASSPPTVYQETQYF. As DNA, the CDR3 is TGTGCCAGCTCACCACCTACAGTCTACCAAGAGACCCAGTACTTC.

Notes on this clone: This specimen includes other DNA sequences encoding the same CDR3. The chain uses TRBV28 and TRBJ1-5; TRBD1 matches at 8 bases. The CDR3 runs 13 residues. V gave up 4 bases and J gave up 4 bases; unmatched junction bases: 0. Per germline, CDR1 MDHEN and CDR2 SYDVKM. CDR3 sequence (DNA): TGTGCCAGCAGTTGGACAGGGAATCAGCCCCAGCATTTT. This encodes CASSWTGNQPQHF.

This clone has only one observation. The V and J genes are TRBV30 and TRBJ2-1; maybe TRBD2 (5 bases). The V gene lost 2 bases and the J gene lost 6 bases, with 17 bases spanning the gap. Germline assignment: CDR1 GTSNPN and CDR2 SVGIG (reference sequence). The CDR3 extends over 15 amino acids. The CDR3: CAWSLYLGRPNEQFF. The CDR3 DNA follows: TGTGCCTGGAGTTTGTACTTGGGGAGACCCAATGAGCAGTTCTTC.

This clone was found once. The chain links TRBV10-3 to TRBJ1-2, with 9 bases lining up with TRBD1. Germline CDR1 is ENHRY and CDR2 is SYGVKD. This CDR3 contains 18 residues. V shed 7 bases and J 1 base; nucleotides not matched to a gene: 16. The CDR3 is CAITDTASTGGDNYGYTF. DNA for the CDR3: TGTGCCATCACCGACACCGCGTCGACAGGGGGGGATAACTATGGCTACACCTTC.

The chain recombines TRBV10-3 with TRBJ1-1, with D unclear. The CDR3 has 13 residues. CDR1 is ENHRY and CDR2 is SYGVKD in the germline V gene. Deletions cut 7 bases from V and 4 bases from J, with 13 bases between. The CDR3 coding sequence is TGTGCCATCACCCCGACTGAGTTCACTGAAGCTTTCTTT. Amino acid sequence: CAITPTEFTEAFF.

The chain recombines TRBV5-1 with TRBJ1-4, with 9 bases that match TRBD1. The CDR3 loop spans 16 amino acids. The germline V gene has CDR1 SGHRS and CDR2 YFSETQ. The V gene end was trimmed by 0 bases and the J gene end by 4 bases; junction bases not matched to a gene: 4. The CDR3 DNA follows: TGCGCCAGCAGCTTGGCCGGGACAGGGTTTAATGAAAAACTGTTTTTT. As protein: CASSLAGTGFNEKLFF.

This clone has just a few counts. CDR3 sequence: CASTLAGGTEAFF. The CDR3 DNA reads TGTGCCAGCACCCTGGCAGGGGGCACTGAAGCTTTCTTT. J is TRBJ1-1 and V is TRBV5-6, with TRBD1 identical over 7 bases. This CDR3 has 13 amino acids. Germline loops: CDR1 SGHDT, CDR2 YYEEEE. J lost 4 bases, V lost 6 bases, and 6 bases had no gene match.

Only one count was recorded for this clone. V is TRBV19 and J is TRBJ2-3; TRBD2 matches at 13 bases. CDR1 and CDR2 from the germline V gene are LNHDA and SQIVND (reference sequence). With V trimmed by 5 bases and J by 2 bases, 4 bases remained unmatched. This CDR3 is 16 amino acids long. The CDR3, as DNA: TGTGCCAGTAGTTCGACTAGCGGGAGGTCCACAGATACGCAGTATTTT. The encoded protein is CASSSTSGRSTDTQYF.

This chain uses TRBV10-3 with TRBJ2-3; D perhaps matches TRBD2 (7 bases). This CDR3 region has 13 residues. Trimming shortened V by 10 bases and J by 4 bases, and 15 bases separated the two germline ends. From germline, CDR1 is ENHRY and CDR2 SYGVKD. The CDR3 DNA is TGTGCCACCAGGGGAGGGCAGGCAGATACGCAGTATTTT. Encoded protein: CATRGGQADTQYF.

The V and J genes are TRBV18 and TRBJ2-1; 12 bases fit TRBD2. Germline CDR1 KGHSH, CDR2 LQKENI. The CDR3 consists of 16 residues. V lost 6 bases to trimming and J lost 8 bases; unmatched junction nucleotides: 11. In nucleotides, the CDR3 is TGTGCCAGCTCCCTAACCAAACTAGCGGGAGGACATGAGCAGTTCTTC. Its translation is CASSLTKLAGGHEQFF. Based on the CDR3 plus reference TRBV18 and TRBJ2-1, the full variable domain is NAGVMQNPRHLVRRRGQEARLRCSPMKGHSHVYWYRQLPEEGLKFMVYLQKENIIDESGMPKERFSAEFPKEGPSILRIQQVVRGDSAAYFCASSLTKLAGGHEQFFGPGTRLTVL.

The chain employs TRBV19 and TRBJ1-2; maybe TRBD1 (6 bases). Per germline, CDR1 LNHDA and CDR2 SQIVND (reference sequence). The CDR3 is 16 amino acids. Trimming took off 0 bases at V and 8 bases at J, with 19 bases between the two ends. CDR3 bases: TGTGCCAGTAGTATAGATCAGACAGGAAAGGTCGTGGGCTACACCTTC. Amino acids: CASSIDQTGKVVGYTF.

This clone was found once. J is TRBJ2-5 and V is TRBV5-4; D is possibly TRBD1 (6 bases). The germline V gene has CDR1 SGHNT and CDR2 YYREEE (reference sequence). The CDR3 contains 15 residues. Trimming removed 2 bases from V and 5 bases from J, with 16 bases in between. The CDR3 sequence is CASSFTLQGLETQYF. The CDR3 region has the DNA TGTGCCAGCAGCTTCACCCTACAGGGTTTGGAGACCCAGTACTTC. Full variable domain (missing parts from reference TRBV5-4 and TRBJ2-5): ETGVTQSPTHLIKTRGQQVTLRCSSQSGHNTVSWYQQALGQGPQFIFQYYREEENGRGNFPPRFSGLQFPNYSSELNVNALELDDSALYLCASSFTLQGLETQYFGPGTRLLVL.

To note about this clone: The sample holds other DNA sequences that translate to the same CDR3. The V gene is TRBV6-1, the J gene TRBJ2-1; the D gene could be TRBD1 or TRBD2 (5 bases each). Between the trimmed V and J ends, which lost 3 bases and 0 bases, there was a span of 12 bases. The germline V gene has CDR1 MNHNS and CDR2 SASEGT. The CDR3 has 16 amino acids. The CDR3 spells CASSESGHSSYNEQFF. CDR3 nucleotide sequence: TGTGCCAGCAGTGAGTCGGGGCATAGCTCCTACAATGAGCAGTTCTTC.

This sequence joins TRBV14 and TRBJ2-7; D is uncertain. V shed 6 bases and J shed 4 bases, with 10 bases lying between them. The CDR3 consists of 12 residues. The germline V gene encodes CDR1 SGHDN and CDR2 FVKESK. CDR3 in amino acids: CASSRNEYEQYF. The CDR3 nucleotides read TGTGCCAGCAGTCGGAACGAATACGAGCAGTACTTC. The full variable domain, completed using reference TRBV14 and TRBJ2-7, is EAGVTQFPSHSVIEKGQTVTLRCDPISGHDNLYWYRRVMGKEIKFLLHFVKESKQDESGMPNNRFLAERTGGTYSTLKVQPAELEDSGVYFCASSRNEYEQYFGPGTRLTVT.

The chain uses TRBV30 and TRBJ1-5, with 8 nucleotides matching TRBD1. V gave up 1 base and J gave up 9 bases; unmatched junction bases: 17. Per the germline V gene, CDR1 is GTSNPN and CDR2 is SVGIG (reference sequence). The CDR3 consists of 17 residues. CDR3 in DNA: TGTGCCTGGAGTGCTGGAAAGGACAGGGAGAAATACAGGCCCCAGCATTTT. Translation gives CAWSAGKDREKYRPQHF.

This clone was observed a handful of times. The chain joins TRBV10-3 to TRBJ2-2; TRBD1 might be the D (5 bases). Germline values: CDR1 ENHRY, CDR2 SYGVKD. The CDR3 loop spans 13 amino acids. Trimming left V 4 bases short and J 3 bases short, with 6 bases between. Here the CDR3 DNA reads TGTGCCATCAGTGGACAGTACACCGGGGAGCTGTTTTTT. This gives the protein CAISGQYTGELFF.